This record concerns one T cell receptor (beta chain) sequence. The antigen is undetermined. V was pared by 3 bases and J by 2 bases, with 2 bases of the junction left unmatched. There are 15 residues in the CDR3. Germline V gives CDR1 MDHEN, CDR2 SYDVKM. TCRdb's table, derived via immunoSEQ multiplex PCR, lists solely in-frame clones and lacks some. The table records 95,000 to 100,000 clones, roughly 85% of them present only once. This sample is drawn from a study of identifying expanded T cells in peripheral blood. Whole-study findings and limits: About 1.3 clones differed between technical replicates, versus roughly 17 and 20 over time. Clone count variance between approximately two-week samples rose with total template count.

Collection occurred without any documented infections or immune events in donors. The chain recombines TRBV28 with TRBJ1-5; the match to TRBD1 covers 9 bases. The source material was blood. The receptor comes from a person aged 18 to 70 in good health. DNA for the CDR3: TGTGCCAGCAGTTTCGGACAGGGGCGCAATCAGCCCCAGCATTTT. Residues: CASSFGQGRNQPQHF.